This entry is about one T cell receptor (beta chain). The data were obtained in a study of blood T cell repertoires in COVID-19. V lost 0 bases, J lost 4 bases, and 10 bases lay in between. The length of the CDR3 is 14 residues. The germline V gene has CDR1 SGHRS and CDR2 YFSETQ. Repertoires were generated with immunoSEQ multiplex PCR, while TCRdb's copy carries only in-frame clones and drops some. The data hold around 300,000 clones, with 85% to 90% observed a single time. This rearrangement joins TRBV5-1 to TRBJ1-1; tentative D call: TRBD1 (6 bases). The sequence came from a woman younger than 35 with acute COVID-19. The sequencing sample was made of PBMCs or T cells enriched from blood (not recorded which). The CDR3 here is CASSLGGQSTEAFF. CDR3 bases: TGCGCCAGCAGCTTGGGTGGACAGTCCACTGAAGCTTTCTTT.